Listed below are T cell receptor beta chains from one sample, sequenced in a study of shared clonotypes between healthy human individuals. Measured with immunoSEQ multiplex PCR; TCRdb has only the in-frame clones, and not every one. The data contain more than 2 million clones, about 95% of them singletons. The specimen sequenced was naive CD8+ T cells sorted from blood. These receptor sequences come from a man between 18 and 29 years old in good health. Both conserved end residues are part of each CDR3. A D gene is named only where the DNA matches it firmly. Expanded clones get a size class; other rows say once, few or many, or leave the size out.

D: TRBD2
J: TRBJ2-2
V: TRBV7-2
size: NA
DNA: TGTGCCAGCAGCTCAGGGACTAGCGGGTACACCGGGGAGCTGTTTTTT
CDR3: CASSSGTSGYTGELFF

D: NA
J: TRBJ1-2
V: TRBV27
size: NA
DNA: TGTGCCAGCAGTCGGGCAGGAGGGGAACGGGACGGCTACACCTTC
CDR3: CASSRAGGERDGYTF

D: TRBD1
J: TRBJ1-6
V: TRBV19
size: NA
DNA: TGTGCCAGTAGTATACTCTGGACAGGGGGTTATAATTCACCCCTCCACTTT
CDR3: CASSILWTGGYNSPLHF

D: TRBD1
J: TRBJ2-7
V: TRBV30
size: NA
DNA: TGTGCCTGCCTTGATCCGGGACAGGGTATCGAGGAGCAGTACTTC
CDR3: CACLDPGQGIEEQYF

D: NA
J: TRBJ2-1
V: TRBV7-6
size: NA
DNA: TGTGCCAGCAGCTCCGAATCTGAACGGATCCGTTACAATGAGCAGTTCTTC
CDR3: CASSSESERIRYNEQFF

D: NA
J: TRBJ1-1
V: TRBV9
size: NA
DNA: TGTGCCAGCAGCGTAGAGGGGACGGTGAACACTGAAGCTTTCTTT
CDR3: CASSVEGTVNTEAFF

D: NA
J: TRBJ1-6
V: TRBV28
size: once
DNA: TGTGCCAGCAGTTTAACGGGAGGCGGTTCACCCCTCCACTTT
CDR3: CASSLTGGGSPLHF

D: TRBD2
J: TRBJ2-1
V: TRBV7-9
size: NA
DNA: TGTGCCAGCAGCTTGGCATTAGCGGGGGACAATGAGCAGTTCTTC
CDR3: CASSLALAGDNEQFF

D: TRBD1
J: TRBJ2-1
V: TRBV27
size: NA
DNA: TGTGCCAGCGGTCCGGTCGGGACAGGGTATTTCAGTGAGCAGTTCTTC
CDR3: CASGPVGTGYFSEQFF

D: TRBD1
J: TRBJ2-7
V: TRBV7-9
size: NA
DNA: TGTGCCAGCAGCTTAGTTAGGGACAGTTTGGCAAAGGGCGAGCAGTACTTC
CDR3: CASSLVRDSLAKGEQYF

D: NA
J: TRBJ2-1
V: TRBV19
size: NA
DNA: TGTGCCAGTAGTATGACTAGTTCCGGTGAGCAGTTCTTC
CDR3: CASSMTSSGEQFF

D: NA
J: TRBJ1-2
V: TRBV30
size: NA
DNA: TGTGCCTTGACCCCACTGGTTTCCTATGGCTACACCTTC
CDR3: CALTPLVSYGYTF

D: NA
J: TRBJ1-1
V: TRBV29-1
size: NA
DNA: TGCAGCGTTGATTCAGGGTTGGGCACTGAAGCTTTCTTT
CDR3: CSVDSGLGTEAFF

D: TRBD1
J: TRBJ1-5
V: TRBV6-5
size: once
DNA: TGTGCCAGCAGTTTGTCAGGGGGTAGAGAGCCCCAGCATTTT
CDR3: CASSLSGGREPQHF

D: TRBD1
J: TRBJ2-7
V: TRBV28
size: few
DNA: TGTGCCAGCAGGCTGACACAGGGGGCCAGCGAGCAGTACTTC
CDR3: CASRLTQGASEQYF

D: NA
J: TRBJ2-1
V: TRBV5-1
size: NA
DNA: TGCGCCAGCAGCTTAGGTCCAGGTTTTAATGAGCAGTTCTTC
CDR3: CASSLGPGFNEQFF

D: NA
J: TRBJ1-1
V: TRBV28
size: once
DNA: TGTGCCAGCAGTTTAGACGGACAGATCCTTGGTGCTTTCTTT
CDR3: CASSLDGQILGAFF

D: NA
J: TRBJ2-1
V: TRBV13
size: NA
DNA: TGTGCCAGCAGCATGGGGGCGAGTGGGTACAATGAGCAGTTCTTC
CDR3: CASSMGASGYNEQFF

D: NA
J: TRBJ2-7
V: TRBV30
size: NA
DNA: TGTGCCTGGAGTGTAAATGTGTACGAGCAGTACTTC
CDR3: CAWSVNVYEQYF

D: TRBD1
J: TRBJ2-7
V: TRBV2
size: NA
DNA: TGTGCCAGCACTCGAGGGACAGGGGGCATCCCCTACGAGCAGTACTTC
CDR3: CASTRGTGGIPYEQYF

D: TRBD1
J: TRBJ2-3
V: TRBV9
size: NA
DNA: TGTGCCAGCAGCGGGCCGGGACAGGGAGAAGCAGATACGCAGTATTTT
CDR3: CASSGPGQGEADTQYF

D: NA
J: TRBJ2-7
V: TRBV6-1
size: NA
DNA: TGTGCCAGCAGTATCCCCTACGAGCAGTACTTC
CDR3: CASSIPYEQYF

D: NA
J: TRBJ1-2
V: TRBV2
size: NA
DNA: TGTGCCAGCAGTAGGTCCAGAGAAGAAGCCCATTTGGTCTATGGCTACACCTTC
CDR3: CASSRSREEAHLVYGYTF

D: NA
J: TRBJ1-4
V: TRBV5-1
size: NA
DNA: TGCGCCAGCAGCTTGGACAGGTGGAATGAAAAACTGTTTTTT
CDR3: CASSLDRWNEKLFF

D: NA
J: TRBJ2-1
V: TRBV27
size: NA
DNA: TGTGCCAGCAGTTTTTTAGCGGAGGGCGTAAATGAGCAGTTCTTC
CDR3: CASSFLAEGVNEQFF

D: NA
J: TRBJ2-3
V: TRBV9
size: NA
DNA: TGTGCCAGCAGCGTAGTAGGTTGGAGCACAGATACGCAGTATTTT
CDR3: CASSVVGWSTDTQYF

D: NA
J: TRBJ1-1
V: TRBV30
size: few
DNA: TGTGCCTGGAGGGAACCCAGGGCGTTGGCTTTCTTT
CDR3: CAWREPRALAFF

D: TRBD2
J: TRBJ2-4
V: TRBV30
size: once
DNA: TGTGCCTGGAGAATCACTAGCGGGAGGGCCTTGGCCAAAAACATTCAGTACTTC
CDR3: CAWRITSGRALAKNIQYF

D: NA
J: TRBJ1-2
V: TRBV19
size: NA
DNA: TGTGCCAGTAGTACGACGGGCTATGGCTACACCTTC
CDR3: CASSTTGYGYTF

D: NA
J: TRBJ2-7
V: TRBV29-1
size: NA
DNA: TGCAGCGTTGCGGGACTCCCAGGGGACTACGAGCAGTACTTC
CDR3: CSVAGLPGDYEQYF

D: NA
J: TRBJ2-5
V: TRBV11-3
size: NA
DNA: TGTGCCAGCAGCTTAGACAAAGACGTAGTGTACCAAGAGACCCAGTACTTC
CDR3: CASSLDKDVVYQETQYF

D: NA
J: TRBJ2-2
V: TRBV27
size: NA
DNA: NA
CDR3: CASSFFGQTTGELFF

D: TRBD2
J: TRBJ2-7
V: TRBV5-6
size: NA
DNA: TGTGCCAGCTCTCAGGCGGGACTAGCGGGCTACGAGCAGTACTTC
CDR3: CASSQAGLAGYEQYF

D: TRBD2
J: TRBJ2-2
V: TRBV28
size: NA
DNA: TGTGCCAGCAGTGGACTAGCAGGAACCGGGGAGCTGTTTTTT
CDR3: CASSGLAGTGELFF

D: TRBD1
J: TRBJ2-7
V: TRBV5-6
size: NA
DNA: TGTGCCAGCAGCCCGGGACAGGACCCCTACGAGCAGTACTTC
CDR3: CASSPGQDPYEQYF

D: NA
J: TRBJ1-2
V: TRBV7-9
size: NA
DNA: TGTGCCAGCAGCTTAATTCCCCTGCCCCTCTATGGCTACACCTTC
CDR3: CASSLIPLPLYGYTF

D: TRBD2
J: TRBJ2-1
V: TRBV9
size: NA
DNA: TGTGCCAGCAGCGTAGATTTGCGGGGGACGCTTAATGAGCAGTTCTTC
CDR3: CASSVDLRGTLNEQFF

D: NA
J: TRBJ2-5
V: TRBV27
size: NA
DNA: TGTGCCAGCAGTTTAGGCGGGGAATGGTGGACCCAGTACTTC
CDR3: CASSLGGEWWTQYF

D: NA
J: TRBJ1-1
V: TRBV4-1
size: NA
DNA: TGCGCCAGCAGCCAAGTGGGGATCATGAACACTGAAGCTTTCTTT
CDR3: CASSQVGIMNTEAFF

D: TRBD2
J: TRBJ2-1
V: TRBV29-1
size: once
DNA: TGCAGCGTGCGACTAGCGGACTACAATGAGCAGTTCTTC
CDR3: CSVRLADYNEQFF

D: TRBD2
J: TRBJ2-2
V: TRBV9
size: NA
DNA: TGTGCCAGCAGCGGCGAAGTACGGGAGGGCCGGCACACCGGGGAGCTGTTTTTT
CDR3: CASSGEVREGRHTGELFF

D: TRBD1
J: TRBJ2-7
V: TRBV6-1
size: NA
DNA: TGTGCCAGCGGAGGGTGGGCAGGGGGCATTGAAGAGCAGTACTTC
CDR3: CASGGWAGGIEEQYF

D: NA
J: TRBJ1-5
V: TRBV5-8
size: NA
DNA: TGTGCCAGCAGCCTTGACGGAAATCAGCCCCAGCATTTT
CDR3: CASSLDGNQPQHF

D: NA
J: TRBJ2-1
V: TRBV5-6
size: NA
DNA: TGTGCCAGCAGCTTGGAGCTGGACAATGAGCAGTTCTTC
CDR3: CASSLELDNEQFF

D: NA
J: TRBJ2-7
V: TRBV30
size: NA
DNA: TGTGCCTGGAGTCCTACCTGGGGACACGAGCAGTACTTC
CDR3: CAWSPTWGHEQYF

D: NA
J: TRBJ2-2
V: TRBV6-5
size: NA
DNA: TGTGCCAGCAGTTATTCCGGGGGAGGGGAGCTGTTTTTT
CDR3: CASSYSGGGELFF